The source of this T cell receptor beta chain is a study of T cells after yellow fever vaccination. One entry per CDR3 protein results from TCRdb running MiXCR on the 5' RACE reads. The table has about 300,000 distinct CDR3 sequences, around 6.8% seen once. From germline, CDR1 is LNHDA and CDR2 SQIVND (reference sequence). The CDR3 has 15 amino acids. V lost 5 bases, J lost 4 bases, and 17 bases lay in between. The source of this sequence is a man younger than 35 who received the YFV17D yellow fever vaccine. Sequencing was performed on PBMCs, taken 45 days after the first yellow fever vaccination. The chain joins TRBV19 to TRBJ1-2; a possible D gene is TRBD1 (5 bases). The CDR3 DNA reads TGTGCCAGTAGTCCTTTCGACAGCCCAATCTATGGCTACACCTTC. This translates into CASSPFDSPIYGYTF.